The text below deals with one T cell receptor beta chain. The sample is drawn from a study of Ad26.COV2.S vaccination and SARS-CoV-2 variants. The table came from immunoSEQ multiplex PCR; TCRdb's copy has only in-frame clones and leaves some out. The sample carries some 640,000 clones, around 89% recorded once. Germline V gene lookup returns CDR1 LNHDA and CDR2 SQIVND (reference sequence). The V and J ends lost 1 base and 9 bases respectively, with 12 bases between them. The length of the CDR3 is 13 residues. Treatment of the sample: around 19 received Ad26.COV2.S at low or high dose, single or two shots; roughly five received placebo; per-sample allocation not given. Collection of samples fell on day 63 after the first vaccine or placebo injection.

The clonotype comes from a person aged 18-65 years who received the Ad26.COV2.S COVID-19 vaccine or a placebo. The J gene is TRBJ1-2, the V gene TRBV19; D uncertain. The material sequenced was peripheral blood, taken in a trial of Ad26.COV2.S vaccine versus placebo. The chain's CDR3 is CASSIVKGRSYTF. As DNA, the CDR3 is TGTGCCAGTAGTATAGTTAAAGGCCGAAGCTACACCTTC.